Listed here are 21 T cell receptor beta chains from one sample, sequenced in a study of monozygotic twins with inflammatory bowel disease. TCRdb re-called the 5' RACE reads, yielding one record per CDR3 amino acid sequence without DNA. This repertoire comprises around 380,000 distinct CDR3 sequences; its ten largest clones make up 2% to 2.5%. Input material: blood. The source of these receptors is a human donor with ulcerative colitis or Crohn's disease, or a healthy co-twin of an affected twin (not recorded which).

The chain has TRBV5-1 and TRBJ1-6; absent DNA, TCRdb's TRBD1 call cannot be checked. CDR1 is SGHRS and CDR2 is YFSETQ in the germline V gene. CDR3 length: 15 amino acids. CDR3 in amino acids: CASSLGGTGDSPLHF.

This sequence joins TRBV20-1 and TRBJ2-3; no DNA is available, so the TRBD2 call from TCRdb remains unchecked. Per germline, CDR1 DFQATT and CDR2 SNEGSKA (reference sequence). The CDR3 has 15 amino acids. The CDR3 is CSASASSGRTDTQYF.

This chain joins TRBV10-3 and TRBJ1-2; the TRBD1 assignment by TCRdb is unverifiable without DNA. The CDR3 sequence is 13 residues long. CDR1 and CDR2 (germline): ENHRY, SYGVKD. CDR3 loop: CAISPGTEQGYTF.

This sequence joins TRBV2 and TRBJ2-5. The CDR3 has 11 residues. Germline V lookup: CDR1 SNHLY, CDR2 FYNNEI. The CDR3 spells CASSGVVPQYF.

This rearrangement joins TRBV20-1 to TRBJ2-7; TCRdb's D gene call, TRBD2, goes unchecked for lack of DNA. The CDR3 totals 18 residues. Germline CDR1 reads DFQATT; CDR2 reads SNEGSKA (reference sequence). CDR3 sequence reads: CSARDYSSGHALSYEQYF.

This chain links TRBV5-1 with TRBJ1-5. Germline CDR1 is SGHRS and CDR2 is YFSETQ. The CDR3 has 17 residues. This chain's CDR3 is CASSLARGEGGNQPQHF.

The chain has TRBV10-3 and TRBJ1-6. This CDR3 contains 13 residues. Per the germline V gene, CDR1 is ENHRY and CDR2 is SYGVKD. CDR3 region: CAISAEARSPLHF.

This chain uses TRBV29-1 with TRBJ2-1; lacking DNA, the TRBD1 call made by TCRdb goes unchecked. Per germline, CDR1 SQVTM and CDR2 ANQGSEA. The length of the CDR3 is 14 residues. The CDR3 sequence is CSVAGGDGYNEQFF.

The rearrangement uses TRBV25-1 and TRBJ2-7; the D call of TRBD1 rests on TCRdb alone, since no DNA is present to check it. CDR1 MGHDK and CDR2 SYGVNS come from the germline V gene. The CDR3 is 14 amino acids. The CDR3 here is CASSEFTGSYEQYF.

The chain links TRBV11-2 to TRBJ1-4; TCRdb calls TRBD1, which cannot be checked without DNA. The V gene's germline CDR1 is SGHAT and CDR2 FQNNGV. The CDR3 is 16 residues long. CDR3: CASSLRGKTRNEKLFF.

The chain is built from TRBV30 and TRBJ2-4. This CDR3 has 15 residues. CDR1 is GTSNPN, CDR2 SVGIG, per germline (reference sequence). The CDR3: CAWSGRGRPKNIQYF.

The V call is TRBV18, the J call TRBJ2-3; TCRdb outputs TRBD2, but without DNA this stays unchecked. CDR1 KGHSH and CDR2 LQKENI come from the germline V gene. The CDR3 spans 17 residues. The CDR3 sequence: CASSRGRTSHSTDTQYF.

The chain combines TRBV29-1 with TRBJ1-1; TCRdb proposes TRBD1, but this gene call is untestable without DNA. This CDR3 has 13 amino acids. CDR1 and CDR2 from the germline V gene are SQVTM and ANQGSEA. The CDR3 here is CSGLQGGNTEAFF.

The CDR3 sequence is CASSLLAGSDTQYF. V and J are TRBV5-1 and TRBJ2-3; lacking DNA, the TRBD1 call made by TCRdb goes unchecked. Germline V gene lookup returns CDR1 SGHRS and CDR2 YFSETQ. The CDR3 contains 14 residues.

The gene calls are TRBV6-1 and TRBJ2-7; TCRdb's D call of TRBD2 is untestable without DNA. Per the germline V gene, CDR1 is MNHNS and CDR2 is SASEGT. This CDR3 spans 15 amino acids. CDR3 sequence: CASSGYRDWQYEQYF.

This sequence joins TRBV5-1 and TRBJ2-1; the TCRdb D gene call, TRBD2, has no DNA to confirm it. Per germline, CDR1 SGHRS and CDR2 YFSETQ. The CDR3 consists of 15 residues. The CDR3 here is CASSRDGPGYNEQFF. Full variable domain (rest looked up from reference TRBV5-1 and TRBJ2-1): KAGVTQTPRYLIKTRGQQVTLSCSPISGHRSVSWYQQTPGQGLQFLFEYFSETQRNKGNFPGRFSGRQFSNSRSEMNVSTLELGDSALYLCASSRDGPGYNEQFFGPGTRLTVL.

This rearrangement joins TRBV2 to TRBJ2-4; the TCRdb call, TRBD1, lacks DNA for checking. Germline V gives CDR1 SNHLY, CDR2 FYNNEI. The CDR3 contains 14 residues. CDR3 residues: CATRQALAKNIQYF.

The chain employs TRBV27 and TRBJ2-7; TCRdb reports TRBD2, a call that lacks DNA to check it against. This CDR3 is 17 amino acids long. In germline, CDR1 is MNHEY, CDR2 SMNVEV (reference sequence). CDR3 residues: CASSLSRLAGGHYEQYF.

The rearrangement links TRBV24-1 to TRBJ2-2; checking the TCRdb D call of TRBD1 is not possible without DNA. Germline V gene data show CDR1 as KGHDR and CDR2 as SFDVKD. The CDR3 has 16 residues. CDR3 loop: CATSGTGGSDTGELFF.

This sequence joins TRBV15 and TRBJ2-1. The CDR3 spans 14 residues. Germline V gives CDR1 LNHNV, CDR2 YYDKDF (reference sequence). The CDR3 loop reads CATSVKDGHNEQFF.

This sequence joins TRBV7-9 and TRBJ1-1. CDR1 and CDR2 (germline): SEHNR, FQNEAQ (reference sequence). CDR3 length: 14 amino acids. CDR3 loop: CASSFRRMNTEAFF.